The text below deals with one T cell receptor beta chain. Its matching antigen is unknown. The CDR3 consists of 14 residues. With 6 bases removed from V and 2 bases from J, the gap between germline ends came to 14 bases. Germline lookup yields CDR1 SGDLS and CDR2 YYNGEE. The protocol was immunoSEQ multiplex PCR, while the TCRdb copy is restricted to in-frame clones and leaves out a portion. This sample yields tens of thousands of clones, of which around 88% are seen a single time; roughly 12% belongs to the top ten. This entry belongs to a study of T cell responses to AZD1222 COVID-19 vaccine. Study-wide points: There were mostly white British donors and more females than males, and clonal diversity was possibly underestimated. Seropositive at baseline were only 5 to 7 AZD1222 recipients.

This clonotype was obtained from an adult who received the AZD1222 COVID-19 vaccine. The source material was peripheral blood, sampled 28 days after the second AZD1222 dose. The genes are TRBV9 and TRBJ1-2; no definite D call. Here the CDR3 DNA reads TGTGCCAGCAACAAAGGACTGACCAACTATGGCTACACCTTC. The encoded protein is CASNKGLTNYGYTF.